The rows below give T cell receptor beta chains drawn from one sample of a study of blood T cells in healthy people across ages. TCRdb fed the 5' RACE reads into MiXCR, producing one record per CDR3 protein. The data hold more than 550,000 distinct CDR3 sequences, with about 20% observed a single time. The sample was blood. The receptors derive from a man between 65 and 85 years old in good health. CDR3s leave out the opening cysteine and the closing phenylalanine or tryptophan. D genes are given only for firm matches.

TRBJ1-4 . TRBV10-3 AIAQGSEKLF
TRBJ1-1 . TRBV28 ASSLPRMNTEAF
TRBJ2-1 . TRBV12-3/TRBV12-4 ASSIQTYNEQF
. . TRBV6-1 ASRDGPYEQY
TRBJ1-2 TRBD1 TRBV5-5 ASSLGQESGYT
TRBJ2-5 TRBD1 TRBV7-8 ASSDATGGTETQY
TRBJ2-7 . TRBV6-1 ASSGPRDTYEQY
TRBJ2-4 TRBD1 TRBV19 ASRQPGQNSKNIQY
TRBJ2-1 TRBD2 TRBV20-1 SARVMGAGGPRSYNEQF
. TRBD1 TRBV27 ASSTGTVADYEQF
TRBJ2-5 . TRBV5-1 ASSFVTLQETQY